The sequence of this TCR beta chain was determined in a study of cytomegalovirus exposure and HLA in healthy donors. Clones were sequenced by immunoSEQ multiplex PCR, and TCRdb holds only the in-frame ones, with some missing. This table has about 240,000 clones, around 87% appearing once. The ends lost 7 bases at V and 8 bases at J; junction bases unmatched: 8. In germline, CDR1 is SGHRS, CDR2 YFSETQ. The CDR3 spans 13 residues. General study results and limits: Many donors shared some public TCRs, even though most TCR sequences were rare. The finding came from a later analysis; first-cohort TCR clusters tended to co-occur in the roughly 110 validation repertoires.

This clone was found once. Its antigen remains unknown. Sequencing used PBMCs. The rearrangement uses TRBV5-1 and TRBJ2-1; TRBD1 matches at 8 bases. The TCR sequence derives from a woman aged 25 to 39 in good health and CMV-seropositive. The DNA of the CDR3 is TGCGCCAGCGGACAGGGAGGTTCGGATGAGCAGTTCTTC. Protein sequence: CASGQGGSDEQFF.